One sample yielded the 26 T cell receptor beta chains listed below, sequenced in a study of tumor-infiltrating lymphocytes in localized non-small cell lung cancer. This table comes from immunoSEQ multiplex PCR, and its TCRdb copy is limited to in-frame clones, with some not included. The sample shows under 20,000 clones, approximately 70% of them seen only once. Specimen: lung tumor tissue. Receptors originate from a human donor with non-small cell lung cancer.

This chain uses TRBV10-3 with TRBJ2-5; D perhaps matches TRBD2 (5 bases). The V gene's germline CDR1 is ENHRY and CDR2 SYGVKD. CDR3 length equals 15 residues. The V end was cut by 2 bases, the J end by 3 bases, with 13 bases between. The CDR3 DNA is TGTGCCATCAGTGAGCGGCGAGGGCGAGAAGAGACCCAGTACTTC. Translation: CAISERRGREETQYF.

The chain employs TRBV7-2 and TRBJ1-5; D unresolved. Deletions cut 4 bases from V and 3 bases from J, with 7 bases between. Germline loops: CDR1 SGHTA, CDR2 FQGNSA. The CDR3 spans 13 residues. DNA of the CDR3: TGTGCCAGCAGCTCACAGCTCAATCAGCCCCAGCATTTT. Translating it yields CASSSQLNQPQHF.

This chain links TRBV7-2 with TRBJ2-5, with unresolved D. Germline CDR1 is SGHTA and CDR2 is FQGNSA. The V end lost 1 base, the J end lost 5 bases, and 5 bases lay between the germline ends. The CDR3 has 12 amino acids. The chain's CDR3 is CASSLVHETQYF. The CDR3 DNA sequence: TGTGCCAGCAGCTTAGTACACGAGACCCAGTACTTC.

The rearrangement links TRBV5-6 to TRBJ2-7; 7 bases line up with TRBD2. Looked up from germline, CDR1 is SGHDT and CDR2 is YYEEEE. V was clipped by 4 bases and J by 0 bases; unmatched bases: 10. The CDR3 runs to 16 residues. The DNA of the CDR3 is TGTGCCAGCAGCCCCCCTCCCAGGGACTACTCCTACGAGCAGTACTTC. This codes for CASSPPPRDYSYEQYF. The variable domain in full, with the rest retrieved from reference TRBV5-6 and TRBJ2-7, is DAGVTQSPTHLIKTRGQQVTLRCSPKSGHDTVSWYQQALGQGPQFIFQYYEEEERQRGNFPDRFSGHQFPNYSSELNVNALLLGDSALYLCASSPPPRDYSYEQYFGPGTRLTVT.

The rearrangement joins TRBV15 to TRBJ2-7, with 8 bases lining up with TRBD2. This CDR3 is built from 16 residues. Germline V lookup: CDR1 LNHNV, CDR2 YYDKDF (reference sequence). The V gene end was trimmed by 0 bases and the J gene end by 5 bases; junction bases not matched to a gene: 9. The CDR3 region is CATSRDGRGGINEQYF. In nucleotides, the CDR3 is TGTGCCACCAGCAGAGATGGCCGGGGGGGGATCAACGAGCAGTACTTC.

The chain uses TRBV14 and TRBJ2-3; 7 nucleotides align to TRBD2. Germline lookup yields CDR1 SGHDN and CDR2 FVKESK. The CDR3 length is 16 residues. The J segment lost 0 bases and the V segment lost 1 base, leaving 4 bases of the junction unmatched. The CDR3 DNA reads as TGTGCCAGCAGCCAAGGTCCAGCGGGGAGCACAGATACGCAGTATTTT. It translates to CASSQGPAGSTDTQYF. Full variable domain (rest looked up from reference TRBV14 and TRBJ2-3): EAGVTQFPSHSVIEKGQTVTLRCDPISGHDNLYWYRRVMGKEIKFLLHFVKESKQDESGMPNNRFLAERTGGTYSTLKVQPAELEDSGVYFCASSQGPAGSTDTQYFGPGTRLTVL.

V is TRBV27 and J is TRBJ1-6, with 8 bases identical to TRBD1. After removal of 0 bases from V and 1 base from J, the junction contained 8 bases not matched to a gene. Germline CDR1 is MNHEY and CDR2 is SMNVEV (reference sequence). This CDR3 has 19 amino acids. DNA of the CDR3: TGTGCCAGCAGTTTATCGGGGCTCAGGGGGCAGTCCTATAATTCACCCCTCCACTTT. This gives the protein CASSLSGLRGQSYNSPLHF.

The chain uses TRBV27 and TRBJ1-2, with TRBD1 as a possible D gene (6 bases). Deletions cut 5 bases from V and 4 bases from J, with 14 bases between. Germline values: CDR1 MNHEY, CDR2 SMNVEV (reference sequence). The CDR3 contains 14 residues. CDR3 sequence: CASSPRGGGYGYTF. CDR3 bases: TGTGCCAGCAGTCCCAGGGGTGGAGGCTATGGCTACACCTTC.

V usage is TRBV5-4 and J usage is TRBJ2-7; 13 bases line up with TRBD2. The V segment lost 4 bases and the J segment 4 bases; nucleotides outside the gene matches: 2. There are 14 residues in the CDR3. Per germline, CDR1 SGHNT and CDR2 YYREEE (reference sequence). CDR3 sequence (DNA): TGTGCCAGCAGCGGGACTAGCGGGGCTTACGAGCAGTACTTC. Translated, it gives CASSGTSGAYEQYF. The variable domain in full, with the rest retrieved from reference TRBV5-4 and TRBJ2-7, is ETGVTQSPTHLIKTRGQQVTLRCSSQSGHNTVSWYQQALGQGPQFIFQYYREEENGRGNFPPRFSGLQFPNYSSELNVNALELDDSALYLCASSGTSGAYEQYFGPGTRLTVT.

The rearrangement links TRBV4-3 to TRBJ1-3; D ambiguous. V was trimmed by 4 bases and J by 0 bases, leaving 13 bases between them. Per the germline V gene, CDR1 is LGHNA and CDR2 is YSLEER. The CDR3 is made up of 16 amino acids. This chain's CDR3 is CASSPLLSSSGNTIYF. The CDR3 DNA reads TGCGCCAGCAGCCCACTCCTCTCTAGCTCTGGAAACACCATATATTTT.

The CDR3 DNA reads TGCGCCAGCAGCCGGACAGGTGGTTTTTACGAGCAGTACTTC. Translating it yields CASSRTGGFYEQYF. The gene calls are TRBV5-1 and TRBJ2-7, with 7 bases matching TRBD1. In germline, CDR1 is SGHRS, CDR2 YFSETQ. CDR3 length: 14 residues. Trimming removed 4 bases from V and 4 bases from J; junction bases left unmatched: 8.

The V and J genes are TRBV7-8 and TRBJ2-5, with D uncertain. CDR1 SGHVS and CDR2 FQNEAQ come from the germline V gene. CDR3 length equals 16 residues. V lost 2 bases and J lost 4, with 17 bases in between. This CDR3 is CASSLKALGPLETQYF. CDR3 bases: TGTGCCAGCAGCTTAAAAGCTTTGGGCCCCTTAGAGACCCAGTACTTC.

The chain uses TRBV19 and TRBJ1-4, with D tentatively TRBD1 (5 bases). The CDR3 has 15 residues. In germline, CDR1 is LNHDA, CDR2 SQIVND (reference sequence). Trimming shortened V by 0 bases and J by 8 bases, and 13 bases separated the two germline ends. The CDR3 region is CASSIEKGRGEKLFF. The DNA of the CDR3 is TGTGCCAGTAGTATAGAAAAGGGAAGGGGCGAAAAACTGTTTTTT. Together with reference TRBV19 and TRBJ1-4, the CDR3 gives the full variable domain: DGGITQSPKYLFRKEGQNVTLSCEQNLNHDAMYWYRQDPGQGLRLIYYSQIVNDFQKGDIAEGYSVSREKKESFPLTVTSAQKNPTAFYLCASSIEKGRGEKLFFGSGTQLSVL.

J is TRBJ1-5 and V is TRBV5-4; 9 bases agree with TRBD1. CDR3 length: 16 residues. The ends lost 1 base at V and 1 base at J; junction bases unmatched: 3. Germline V gene sequence: CDR1 SGHNT, CDR2 YYREEE (reference sequence). CDR3 sequence: CASSLSGQGSNQPQHF. The DNA for the CDR3 is TGTGCCAGCAGCTTGAGTGGACAGGGGAGCAATCAGCCCCAGCATTTT.

This clone was counted between two and nine times. The V call is TRBV19, the J call TRBJ1-1; the D gene is possibly TRBD1 (6 bases). V lost 5 bases and J lost 5, with 15 bases in between. The CDR3 has 14 residues. Germline V gene data show CDR1 as LNHDA and CDR2 as SQIVND (reference sequence). CDR3 loop: CASSGDIGGTEAFF. In DNA, the CDR3 is TGTGCCAGTAGTGGAGACATAGGGGGAACTGAAGCTTTCTTT.

This clone has only one observation. V and J are TRBV13 and TRBJ1-1; 8 nucleotides agree with TRBD1. This CDR3 comprises 15 residues. V was clipped by 4 bases and J by 2 bases; unmatched bases: 6. Per germline, CDR1 PRHDT and CDR2 FYEKMQ (reference sequence). The CDR3 DNA reads as TGTGCCAGCAGCTCCGGACAGGGAAAAAACACTGAAGCTTTCTTT. Translated: CASSSGQGKNTEAFF. Based on the CDR3 plus reference TRBV13 and TRBJ1-1, the full variable domain is AAGVIQSPRHLIKEKRETATLKCYPIPRHDTVYWYQQGPGQDPQFLISFYEKMQSDKGSIPDRFSAQQFSDYHSELNMSSLELGDSALYFCASSSGQGKNTEAFFGQGTRLTVV.

This chain links TRBV19 with TRBJ2-3; maybe TRBD1 (5 bases). This CDR3 region has 16 residues. The V end was cut by 1 base, the J end by 6 bases, with 17 bases between. Germline values: CDR1 LNHDA, CDR2 SQIVND (reference sequence). CDR3 nucleotides: TGTGCCAGTAGTATAGGGGGCGGTATAAACGCCGATACGCAGTATTTT. It is translated as CASSIGGGINADTQYF.

This chain's CDR3 is CASSLRDRGYEQYF. DNA for the CDR3: TGTGCCAGCAGTTTAAGGGACAGGGGCTACGAGCAGTACTTC. J is TRBJ2-7 and V is TRBV27; 10 bases align to TRBD1. The germline V gene has CDR1 MNHEY and CDR2 SMNVEV (reference sequence). V shed 2 bases, J shed 3 bases, and the junction held 1 base outside the gene matches. The CDR3 runs to 14 residues.

The rearrangement uses TRBV19 and TRBJ2-7, with D perhaps being TRBD1 or TRBD2 (5 bases each). The CDR3 spans 11 residues. Germline values: CDR1 LNHDA, CDR2 SQIVND (reference sequence). Between the trimmed V and J ends, which lost 4 bases and 10 bases, there was a span of 11 bases. CDR3 sequence: CASSTERGQYF. For the CDR3, the DNA is TGTGCCAGTAGTACCGAGAGGGGACAGTACTTC.

The sample holds a few counts of this clone. The chain recombines TRBV2 with TRBJ1-4; no definite D call. CDR1 and CDR2 (germline): SNHLY, FYNNEI. Trimming took off 5 bases at V and 8 bases at J, with 6 bases between the two ends. The CDR3 sequence is 11 residues long. The CDR3 spells CASSPDEKLFF. The CDR3 bases are TGTGCCAGCAGTCCTGACGAAAAACTGTTTTTT. The complete variable domain, with remaining parts taken from reference TRBV2 and TRBJ1-4, reads EPEVTQTPSHQVTQMGQEVILRCVPISNHLYFYWYRQILGQKVEFLVSFYNNEISEKSEIFDDQFSVERPDGSNFTLKIRSTKLEDSAMYFCASSPDEKLFFGSGTQLSVL.

The chain combines TRBV6-1 with TRBJ1-6, with D perhaps TRBD1 (5 bases). The CDR3 spans 15 residues. CDR1 and CDR2 (germline): MNHNS, SASEGT. CDR3 region: CGAVGTWSLNSPLHF. The CDR3 DNA is TGTGGGGCGGTCGGGACCTGGAGCCTTAATTCACCCCTCCACTTT.

V is TRBV9 and J is TRBJ1-2; TRBD1 matches 9 bases. Germline V gene sequence: CDR1 SGDLS, CDR2 YYNGEE. The CDR3 is 14 amino acids. V lost 8 bases and J lost 8; bases outside the gene matches: 13. The CDR3 region is CASSQGQGGLGYTF. In nucleotides, the CDR3 is TGTGCCAGTTCCCAGGGACAGGGCGGACTAGGCTACACCTTC.

The V and J genes are TRBV6-5 and TRBJ2-7, with 9 bases that match TRBD1. Germline V gene sequence: CDR1 MNHEY, CDR2 SVGAGI. J gave up 7 bases and V 1 base, and 5 bases lay outside the gene matches. The CDR3 is 14 amino acids. The CDR3 nucleotides are TGTGCCAGCAGTTACTGGGACAGGGTGGGGGAGCAGTACTTC. Translation gives CASSYWDRVGEQYF.

V and J are TRBV19 and TRBJ2-7; 7 bases fit TRBD2. Germline CDR1 is LNHDA and CDR2 is SQIVND (reference sequence). The CDR3 contains 14 residues. The V and J ends lost 5 bases and 1 base, in that order; junction bases with no gene match: 5. The CDR3 nucleotides are TGTGCCAGTAGTTGGGGAGGGAGTTCCTACGAGCAGTACTTC. This gives the protein CASSWGGSSYEQYF.

The chain joins TRBV5-6 to TRBJ2-1; TRBD2 agrees at 11 bases. In germline, CDR1 is SGHDT, CDR2 YYEEEE. The CDR3 spans 17 residues. V shed 4 bases and J 8 bases; nucleotides not matched to a gene: 14. The CDR3 coding sequence is TGTGCCAGCAGCCCCAAGGGACTAGCGGAGTCTCACGATGAGCAGTTCTTC. It codes for CASSPKGLAESHDEQFF.

This clone has just a few counts. This sequence joins TRBV2 and TRBJ1-6; D gene uncertain. This CDR3 is built from 13 residues. CDR1 is SNHLY, CDR2 FYNNEI, per germline. Trimming took 7 bases from V and 7 from J, leaving 11 bases between them. In DNA form, the CDR3 reads TGTGCCAGCAACCGAGGGCTCAATTCACCCCTCCACTTT. This sequence encodes CASNRGLNSPLHF.